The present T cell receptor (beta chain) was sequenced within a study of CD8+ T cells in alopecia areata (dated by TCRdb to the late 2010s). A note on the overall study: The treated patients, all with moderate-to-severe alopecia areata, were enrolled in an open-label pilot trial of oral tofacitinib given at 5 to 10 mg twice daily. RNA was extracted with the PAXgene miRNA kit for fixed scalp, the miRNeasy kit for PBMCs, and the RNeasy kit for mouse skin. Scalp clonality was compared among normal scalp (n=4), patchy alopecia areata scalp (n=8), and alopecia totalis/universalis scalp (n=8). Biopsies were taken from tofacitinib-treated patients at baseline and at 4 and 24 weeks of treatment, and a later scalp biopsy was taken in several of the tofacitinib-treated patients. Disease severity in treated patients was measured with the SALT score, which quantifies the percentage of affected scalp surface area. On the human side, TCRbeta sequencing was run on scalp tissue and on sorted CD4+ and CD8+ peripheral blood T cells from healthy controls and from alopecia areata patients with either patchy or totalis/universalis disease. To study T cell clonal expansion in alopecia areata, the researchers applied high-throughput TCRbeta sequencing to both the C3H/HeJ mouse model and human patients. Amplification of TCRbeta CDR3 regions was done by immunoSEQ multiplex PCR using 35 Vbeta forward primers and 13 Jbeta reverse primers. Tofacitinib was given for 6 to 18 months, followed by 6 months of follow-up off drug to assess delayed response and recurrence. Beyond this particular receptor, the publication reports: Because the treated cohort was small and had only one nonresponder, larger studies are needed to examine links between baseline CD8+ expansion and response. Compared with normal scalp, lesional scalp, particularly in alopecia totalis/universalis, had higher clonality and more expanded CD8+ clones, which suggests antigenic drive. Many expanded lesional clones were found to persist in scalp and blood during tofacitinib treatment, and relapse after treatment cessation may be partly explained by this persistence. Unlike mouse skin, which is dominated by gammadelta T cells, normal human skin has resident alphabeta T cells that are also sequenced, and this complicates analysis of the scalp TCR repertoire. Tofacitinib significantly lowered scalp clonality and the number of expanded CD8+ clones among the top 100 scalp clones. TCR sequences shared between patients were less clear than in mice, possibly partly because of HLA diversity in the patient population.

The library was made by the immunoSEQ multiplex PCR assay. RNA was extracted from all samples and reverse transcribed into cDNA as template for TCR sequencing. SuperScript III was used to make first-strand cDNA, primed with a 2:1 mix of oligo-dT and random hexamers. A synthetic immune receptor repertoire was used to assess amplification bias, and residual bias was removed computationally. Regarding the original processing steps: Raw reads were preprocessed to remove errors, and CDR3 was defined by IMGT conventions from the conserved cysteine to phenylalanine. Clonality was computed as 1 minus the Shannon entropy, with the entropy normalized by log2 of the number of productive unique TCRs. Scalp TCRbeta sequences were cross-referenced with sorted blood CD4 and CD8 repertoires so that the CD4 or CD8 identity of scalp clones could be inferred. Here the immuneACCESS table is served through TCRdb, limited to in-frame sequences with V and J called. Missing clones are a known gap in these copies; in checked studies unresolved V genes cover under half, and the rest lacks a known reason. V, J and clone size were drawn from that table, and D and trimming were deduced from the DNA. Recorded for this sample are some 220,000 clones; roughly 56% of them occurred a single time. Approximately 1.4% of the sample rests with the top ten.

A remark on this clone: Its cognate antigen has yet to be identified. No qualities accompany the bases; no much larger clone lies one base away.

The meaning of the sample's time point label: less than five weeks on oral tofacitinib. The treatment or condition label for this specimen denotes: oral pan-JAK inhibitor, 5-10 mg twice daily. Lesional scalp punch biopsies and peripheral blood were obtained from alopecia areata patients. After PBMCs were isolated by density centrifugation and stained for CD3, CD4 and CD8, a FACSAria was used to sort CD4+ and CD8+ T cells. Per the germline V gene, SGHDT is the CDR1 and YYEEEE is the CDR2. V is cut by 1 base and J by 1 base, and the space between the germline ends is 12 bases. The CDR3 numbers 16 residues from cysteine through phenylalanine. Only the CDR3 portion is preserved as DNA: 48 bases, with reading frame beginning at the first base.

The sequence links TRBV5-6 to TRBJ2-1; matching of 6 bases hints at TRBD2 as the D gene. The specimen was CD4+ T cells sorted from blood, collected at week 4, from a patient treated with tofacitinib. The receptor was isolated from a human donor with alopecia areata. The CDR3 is CASSLLAGWSYNEQFF. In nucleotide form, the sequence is TGTGCCAGCAGCTTGTTGGCGGGGTGGTCCTACAATGAGCAGTTCTTC.